In this sample, the clone carrying this T cell receptor (beta chain) turned up a few times. The antigen is undetermined. This specimen comes from a study of identical twins. Study-wide results and caveats: Cord blood beta clonotypes that were abundant carried fewer insertions, and memory repertoires showed no such trend. Modeled out-of-frame TCR alpha sharing in monozygotic twins fell below observed levels.

Each CDR3 protein is one row after TCRdb ran MiXCR on the 5' RACE reads. The sample records approximately 700,000 distinct CDR3 sequences, around 6.1% being singletons. This CDR3 contains 15 residues. V was trimmed by 3 bases and J by 9 bases, leaving 21 bases between them. Germline V CDR1 and CDR2: DFQATT, SNEGSKA (reference sequence). The chain recombines TRBV20-1 with TRBJ2-1, with a tentative D call TRBD2 (6 bases). Sequences were obtained from naive T cells sorted from blood. The source of this sequence is a man aged 18 to 35 in good health. CDR3 amino acids: CSARLNPAGGLEQFF. DNA for the CDR3: TGCAGTGCTAGGCTTAACCCCGCAGGAGGGCTTGAGCAGTTCTTC.